Ten or more counts support the clone carrying this T cell receptor beta chain. The antigen remains unidentified. The record originates from a study of identical twins. Whole-study results and caveats: The more abundant beta clonotypes in cord blood had fewer insertions, and memory repertoires did not show this.

Using its own MiXCR run on the 5' RACE reads, TCRdb lists one record per CDR3 protein. Of hundreds of thousands of distinct CDR3 sequences listed, 6.1% are singletons. The sequencing sample was made of naive T cells sorted from blood. This TCR was sampled from a man younger than 35 in good health.

CDR3 DNA: TGTGCCATCAATACCGGCTCCTATAATTCACCCCTCCACTTT. Translated, it gives CAINTGSYNSPLHF. The chain joins TRBV10-3 to TRBJ1-6, with no clear D. Deletions cut 7 bases from V and 0 bases from J, with 7 bases between. Germline CDR1 is ENHRY and CDR2 is SYGVKD. The CDR3 extends over 14 amino acids.